The clone carrying this T cell receptor (beta chain) was recorded at least ten times. Its antigen is not known. The data are from a study of T cells in Graves' hyperthyroidism and ophthalmopathy. General observations from the study: Ophthalmopathy could be told apart from stable hyperthyroidism with a 13 V-J model. The model anticipated ophthalmopathy a median approximately 6.6 months pre-onset.

The source material, RNA transcripts, was used to amplify TCR beta CDR3 regions. The HTBI primer set drove a first-round RT-PCR of the TCR CDR3. TCRdb re-analysed the multiplex PCR reads in MiXCR, keeping a single row per CDR3 protein. The data hold 550,000 to 600,000 distinct CDR3 sequences, with 13% to 15% observed a single time. It was uncontrolled infection, other autoimmune disease, pregnancy or lactation that excluded patients. More than 8 ml fresh peripheral blood yielded the PBMCs. The CDR3 spans 12 residues. Germline V CDR1 and CDR2: MNHNY, SVGAGI (reference sequence). V gave up 0 bases and J gave up 10 bases, with 9 bases separating them.

V is TRBV6-6 and J is TRBJ1-1, with TRBD1 as a possible D gene (6 bases). The sample taken for sequencing was blood. The receptor was isolated from a young woman with Graves' ophthalmopathy. CDR3 sequence: CASSYSGGRAFF. Written as DNA, the CDR3 is TGTGCCAGCAGTTACTCGGGGGGCAGAGCTTTCTTT.